Shown below are 16 T cell receptor beta chains from a single sample sequenced in a study of Ad26.COV2.S vaccination and SARS-CoV-2 variants listed by TCRdb under 2021. The library relied on the immunoSEQ multiplex PCR assay. Imported from immuneACCESS, the table was reduced by TCRdb to in-frame sequences with V and J called. These copies leave out some clones; in studies compared against another copy, an unresolved V gene accounts for under half, and the cause of the remainder is not known. The sample has over 400,000 clones on record, roughly 90% of them singletons. Of the sample, under 2% falls within the top ten clones. In light of the paper, this sample's treatment or condition label describes: over 15 received Ad26.COV2.S at low or high dose, single or two shots; about 5 received placebo; per-sample allocation not given. For vaccine and placebo recipients, repertoires were sequenced using samples collected on day 63 after the first injection.

The specimen comprised peripheral blood, sampled in a trial of Ad26.COV2.S vaccine versus placebo. The receptors originated from a person between 18 and 65 years old who received the Ad26.COV2.S COVID-19 vaccine or a placebo.

In DNA, the CDR3 is TGTGCCAGTGCCTTTGGGGCCAACGTCCTGACTTTC. It is translated as CASAFGANVLTF. V and J are TRBV19 and TRBJ2-6; D not resolved. CDR3 length: 12 residues. The V end was cut by 8 bases, the J end by 3 bases, with 5 bases between. Germline values: CDR1 LNHDA, CDR2 SQIVND (reference sequence).

The chain employs TRBV28 and TRBJ2-2; 7 bases are a match to TRBD2. Losses at the gene ends were 6 bases for V and 4 bases for J; bases not matched to a gene: 14. Germline V gene data show CDR1 as MDHEN and CDR2 as SYDVKM. This CDR3 comprises 17 residues. In DNA form, the CDR3 reads TGTGCCAGCAGACCGGGACTAACCCCAGTGGGCACCGGGGAGCTGTTTTTT. This sequence encodes CASRPGLTPVGTGELFF.

This clone came up once. The V call is TRBV11-2, the J call TRBJ1-1; no clear D. The CDR3 runs 15 residues. The germline CDR1 and CDR2 sequences are SGHAT and FQNNGV. Trimming stripped 0 bases from V and 7 bases from J, with 15 bases between. In DNA, the CDR3 is TGTGCCAGCAGCTTAGAAAGATTTGCTCAGCTTGAAGCTTTCTTT. Protein product: CASSLERFAQLEAFF.

This sequence joins TRBV19 and TRBJ1-5, with D tentatively TRBD1 (6 bases). Trimming cost V 5 bases and J 6 bases, with 14 bases left between them. This CDR3 is built from 14 residues. Germline loops: CDR1 LNHDA, CDR2 SQIVND (reference sequence). DNA of the CDR3: TGTGCCAGTAGTCCGAGACAGGTCAGTCAGCCCCAGCATTTT. Protein: CASSPRQVSQPQHF. The full variable domain, rest sourced from reference TRBV19 and TRBJ1-5, is DGGITQSPKYLFRKEGQNVTLSCEQNLNHDAMYWYRQDPGQGLRLIYYSQIVNDFQKGDIAEGYSVSREKKESFPLTVTSAQKNPTAFYLCASSPRQVSQPQHFGDGTRLSIL.

This clone was seen more than once but under ten times. The chain employs TRBV30 and TRBJ1-1; D unresolved. The CDR3 covers 16 residues. Trimming took 2 bases from V and 0 from J, leaving 16 bases between them. Per the germline V gene, CDR1 is GTSNPN and CDR2 is SVGIG (reference sequence). CDR3 DNA sequence: TGTGCCTGGAGTTTTTGGTTGATGGAGATGAACACTGAAGCTTTCTTT. Translated: CAWSFWLMEMNTEAFF. The full variable domain, with the rest looked up from reference TRBV30 and TRBJ1-1, is SQTIHQWPATLVQPVGSPLSLECTVEGTSNPNLYWYRQAAGRGLQLLFYSVGIGQISSEVPQNLSASRPQDRQFILSSKKLLLSDSGFYLCAWSFWLMEMNTEAFFGQGTRLTVV.

CDR3: CASSFGSYEQYF. CDR3 coding DNA: TGTGCCAGCAGTTTTGGGTCCTACGAGCAGTACTTC. The chain joins TRBV2 to TRBJ2-7; D not certain. This CDR3 has 12 amino acids. Trimming left V 5 bases short and J 1 base short, with 6 bases between. The germline V gene encodes CDR1 SNHLY and CDR2 FYNNEI.

The chain carries TRBV9 and TRBJ2-2; D is unresolved. Trimming shortened V by 3 bases and J by 0 bases, and 12 bases separated the two germline ends. Germline V lookup: CDR1 SGDLS, CDR2 YYNGEE. The CDR3 loop spans 16 amino acids. This chain's CDR3 is CASSEHPSPNTGELFF. DNA of the CDR3: TGTGCCAGCAGCGAACACCCTTCCCCGAACACCGGGGAGCTGTTTTTT.

This chain joins TRBV2 and TRBJ1-5; D unresolved. Germline loops: CDR1 SNHLY, CDR2 FYNNEI. The CDR3 runs to 14 residues. Between the trimmed V and J ends, which lost 0 bases and 0 bases, there was a span of 3 bases. CDR3 protein: CASSEANSNQPQHF. The CDR3 DNA reads as TGTGCCAGCAGTGAAGCCAATAGCAATCAGCCCCAGCATTTT.

CDR3 bases: TGCGCCAGCAGCTCCCAGATGAACACTGAAGCTTTCTTT. It specifies CASSSQMNTEAFF. V gene TRBV5-1 combines with J gene TRBJ1-1; no clear D. CDR1 and CDR2 from the germline V gene are SGHRS and YFSETQ. The V end lost 3 bases, the J end lost 0 bases, and 6 bases lay between the germline ends. The CDR3 sequence is 13 residues long.

This clone was counted between two and nine times. The genes are TRBV24-1 and TRBJ2-2, with D perhaps TRBD1 (7 bases). The CDR3 consists of 15 residues. Germline assignment: CDR1 KGHDR and CDR2 SFDVKD. V lost 3 bases and J 3 bases, leaving 10 bases between the germline ends. The CDR3 loop is CATSDPRGDTGELFF. The CDR3 bases are TGTGCCACCAGTGATCCCAGGGGGGACACCGGGGAGCTGTTTTTT.

The chain has TRBV5-1 and TRBJ2-1; D is tentatively TRBD1 or TRBD2 (5 bases each). Trimming shortened V by 4 bases and J by 9 bases, and 26 bases separated the two germline ends. The V gene's germline CDR1 is SGHRS and CDR2 YFSETQ. This CDR3 contains 17 residues. Here the CDR3 DNA reads TGCGCCAGCAGCCCCCCCCGCGGACCCCTCGAGAGGGGTGAGCAGTTCTTC. Protein product: CASSPPRGPLERGEQFF.

This clone was observed a single time. At the DNA level, this CDR3 is encoded by other sequences in the same sample as well. V and J are TRBV6-5 and TRBJ1-3; D not certain. The germline gives CDR1 MNHEY, CDR2 SVGAGI. The CDR3 spans 13 residues. V lost 0 bases, J lost 0 bases, and 0 bases lay in between. The CDR3 DNA reads as TGTGCCAGCAGTTACTCCTCTGGAAACACCATATATTTT. It translates to CASSYSSGNTIYF.

V usage is TRBV30 and J usage is TRBJ1-3; tentatively, D is TRBD1 (5 bases). Trimming took 0 bases from V and 0 from J, leaving 9 bases between them. The germline V gene encodes CDR1 GTSNPN and CDR2 SVGIG (reference sequence). The CDR3 consists of 15 residues. The CDR3 DNA sequence: TGTGCCTGGAGTGTTGACAGCCGCTCTGGAAACACCATATATTTT. This sequence encodes CAWSVDSRSGNTIYF.

The chain carries TRBV4-3 and TRBJ2-4, with D perhaps being TRBD1 or TRBD2 (5 bases each). The CDR3 spans 13 residues. V was clipped by 3 bases and J by 8 bases, with 11 bases between them. Germline lookup yields CDR1 LGHNA and CDR2 YSLEER. The CDR3 loop is CASSQQRGDIQYF. The CDR3 DNA sequence: TGCGCCAGCAGCCAGCAAAGAGGGGACATTCAGTACTTC.

This clone appeared a single time. J is TRBJ2-3 and V is TRBV7-2; D is unresolved. Germline values: CDR1 SGHTA, CDR2 FQGNSA. This CDR3 contains 12 residues. V was pared by 6 bases and J by 4 bases, with 8 bases between. CDR3 residues: CASRHLADTQYF. CDR3 DNA sequence: TGTGCCAGCAGGCATCTGGCAGATACGCAGTATTTT. The whole variable domain, filled in from reference TRBV7-2 and TRBJ2-3, reads GAGVSQSPSNKVTEKGKDVELRCDPISGHTALYWYRQSLGQGLEFLIYFQGNSAPDKSGLPSDRFSAERTGGSVSTLTIQRTQQEDSAVYLCASRHLADTQYFGPGTRLTVL.

This chain joins TRBV6-5 and TRBJ2-1; D not certain. V lost 6 bases and J lost 6, with 9 bases in between. Germline CDR1 MNHEY, CDR2 SVGAGI. The CDR3 is made up of 12 amino acids. The CDR3 nucleotides are TGTGCCAGCAGGAACCGGGCCAATGAGCAGTTCTTC. Its translation is CASRNRANEQFF.